A single sample gave rise to the 27 T cell receptor beta chains below, sequenced in a study of identical twins. One entry per CDR3 protein results from TCRdb running MiXCR on the 5' RACE reads. The profile shows hundreds of thousands of distinct CDR3 sequences, about 20% of them singletons. The same sample was also studied in work on T cells expressing NK-cell markers.

Sequencing was carried out using PBMCs. The receptors derive from a woman aged 18-29 years in good health.

This clonotype appeared a few times. CDR3 in DNA: TGTGCCAGCGCAGGACTAGCGGGAGCGGTTGGGGAGACCCAGTACTTC. It codes for CASAGLAGAVGETQYF. This sequence joins TRBV7-2 and TRBJ2-5; 13 bases align to TRBD2. Germline V gene sequence: CDR1 SGHTA, CDR2 FQGNSA. The CDR3 length is 16 residues. V dropped 8 bases and J dropped 5; count of bases not matched to a gene: 11.

This clonotype was observed a handful of times. The J gene is TRBJ2-2, the V gene TRBV4-3; TRBD2 matches at 14 bases. V shed 5 bases and J 5 bases; nucleotides not matched to a gene: 7. The CDR3 loop spans 17 amino acids. In germline, CDR1 is LGHNA, CDR2 YSLEER. The CDR3 nucleotides are TGCGCCAGCAGCTCCCGACTAGCGGGAGGGCCTACCGGGGAGCTGTTTTTT. Amino acid sequence: CASSSRLAGGPTGELFF.

This clonotype was observed a few times. The chain carries TRBV12-5 and TRBJ2-5; 7 nucleotides line up with TRBD1. Germline V gene data show CDR1 as LGHNT and CDR2 as FRNRAP. V lost 2 bases to trimming and J lost 5 bases; unmatched junction nucleotides: 5. The CDR3 consists of 14 residues. The CDR3 DNA reads as TGTGCTAGTGGTTTGCCGACAGGGATGGAGACCCAGTACTTC. This translates into CASGLPTGMETQYF. Variable domain in full (rest from reference TRBV12-5 and TRBJ2-5): DARVTQTPRHKVTEMGQEVTMRCQPILGHNTVFWYRQTMMQGLELLAYFRNRAPLDDSGMPKDRFSAEMPDATLATLKIQPSEPRDSAVYFCASGLPTGMETQYFGPGTRLLVL.

This rearrangement joins TRBV14 to TRBJ2-2; no clear D. Trimming took 0 bases from V and 6 from J, leaving 5 bases between them. The CDR3 is 13 amino acids. Germline V gene data show CDR1 as SGHDN and CDR2 as FVKESK. The CDR3 here is CASSQDWAGELFF. The CDR3 DNA follows: TGTGCCAGCAGCCAAGATTGGGCCGGGGAGCTGTTTTTT.

The rearrangement joins TRBV9 to TRBJ2-1; D gene uncertain. The CDR3 runs 12 residues. V was shortened by 2 bases and J by 9 bases, with 9 bases between the two germline ends. Germline assignment: CDR1 SGDLS and CDR2 YYNGEE. CDR3 loop: CASSVSGTEQFF. The CDR3 region has the DNA TGTGCCAGCAGCGTCAGTGGAACTGAGCAGTTCTTC.

This clonotype was seen a handful of times. CDR3 DNA: TGCAGCGTTAGGGACAGGGTTCGGAATGAGCAGTTCTTC. As protein: CSVRDRVRNEQFF. The chain joins TRBV29-1 to TRBJ2-1; the match to TRBD1 covers 9 bases. V lost 5 bases to trimming and J lost 7 bases; unmatched junction nucleotides: 6. The CDR3 covers 13 residues. Germline values: CDR1 SQVTM, CDR2 ANQGSEA.

The V gene is TRBV12-3 or TRBV12-4, the J gene TRBJ2-7, with TRBD1 identical over 7 bases. Trimming at V came to 5 bases and at J to 0 bases, leaving 7 bases not matched to a gene. The CDR3 runs to 15 residues. CDR3 sequence reads: CASSLGTASSYEQYF. CDR3 DNA: TGTGCCAGCAGTCTTGGGACAGCAAGCTCCTACGAGCAGTACTTC.

J is TRBJ2-1 and V is TRBV20-1; TRBD2 might be the D (6 bases). Trimming pared 5 bases from V and 2 bases from J, leaving 13 bases between. CDR3 length: 14 amino acids. Per the germline V gene, CDR1 is DFQATT and CDR2 is SNEGSKA (reference sequence). CDR3 in amino acids: CSALTRRAYNEQFF. The CDR3 DNA sequence: TGCAGTGCTCTGACTAGGAGGGCCTACAATGAGCAGTTCTTC.

This clonotype was observed a handful of times. V is TRBV29-1 and J is TRBJ2-7, with 7 bases identical to TRBD1. In germline, CDR1 is SQVTM, CDR2 ANQGSEA. Trimming at V came to 5 bases and at J to 0 bases, leaving 7 bases not matched to a gene. The CDR3 contains 14 residues. This CDR3 is CSVTWTGSSYEQYF. CDR3 bases: TGCAGCGTTACTTGGACAGGAAGCTCCTACGAGCAGTACTTC.

The V call is TRBV5-3, the J call TRBJ2-2, with a possible D match to TRBD2 (6 bases). TRBV5-3 is identified as an open reading frame with a role that is uncertain. This CDR3 comprises 15 residues. The V gene lost 7 bases and the J gene lost 1 base, with 14 bases spanning the gap. The CDR3 sequence: CARLGRGGNTGELFF. CDR3 DNA: TGTGCCAGACTCGGAAGGGGAGGGAACACCGGGGAGCTGTTTTTT.

The chain has TRBV12-3 or TRBV12-4 and TRBJ2-3; D is undetermined. V was cut by 7 bases and J by 2 bases, with 13 bases left in between. There are 14 residues in the CDR3. The CDR3 reads CASISGLVTDTQYF. CDR3 nucleotides: TGTGCCAGCATATCCGGGTTAGTCACAGATACGCAGTATTTT.

This clonotype was detected only a few times. The gene calls are TRBV10-3 and TRBJ2-2; D is possibly TRBD1 (6 bases). CDR1 and CDR2 from the germline V gene are ENHRY and SYGVKD. V was cut by 2 bases and J by 7 bases, with 17 bases left in between. CDR3 length: 16 amino acids. Here the CDR3 DNA reads TGTGCCATCAGTGAGGCTTACAGGGATCGTAGCGGGGAGCTGTTTTTT. Encoded protein: CAISEAYRDRSGELFF.

This clonotype has more than one count but fewer than ten. This chain connects TRBV4-3 to TRBJ2-5; 7 bases agree with TRBD2. Germline assignment: CDR1 LGHNA and CDR2 YSLEER. The CDR3 consists of 16 residues. The V segment lost 0 bases and the J segment 5 bases; nucleotides outside the gene matches: 9. CDR3 protein: CASSQELASGTETQYF. The DNA of the CDR3 is TGCGCCAGCAGCCAAGAACTGGCTAGCGGAACGGAGACCCAGTACTTC.

This clonotype was seen more than once but under ten times. The V call is TRBV5-1, the J call TRBJ1-4; D is undetermined. Germline-derived CDR1 and CDR2 are SGHRS and YFSETQ. V dropped 0 bases and J dropped 3 bases, with 12 bases sitting between them. This CDR3 spans 16 amino acids. CDR3 loop: CASSLGTPVANEKLFF. The CDR3 nucleotides are TGCGCCAGCAGCTTGGGCACTCCGGTGGCTAATGAAAAACTGTTTTTT.

DNA of the CDR3: TGTGCCAGCAGTTTCCTCCCGGGACAGCTCACCGGGGAGCTGTTTTTT. Its protein is CASSFLPGQLTGELFF. The chain is built from TRBV28 and TRBJ2-2; TRBD1 matches 7 bases. CDR3 size: 16 residues. Trimming removed 3 bases from V and 4 bases from J; junction bases left unmatched: 8. Germline V lookup: CDR1 MDHEN, CDR2 SYDVKM.

The J gene is TRBJ2-7, the V gene TRBV7-6, with 7 bases matching TRBD1. Germline assignment: CDR1 SGHVS and CDR2 FNYEAQ. The CDR3 runs 14 residues. V lost 5 bases and J lost 5; bases outside the gene matches: 9. CDR3 DNA: TGTGCCAGCAGCCAGGGACAGTGGGCGCACGAGCAGTACTTC. Translating gives CASSQGQWAHEQYF.

This clonotype was counted only a few times. J is TRBJ1-5 and V is TRBV7-8; 7 bases agree with TRBD1. Per germline, CDR1 SGHVS and CDR2 FQNEAQ. The CDR3 runs 16 residues. Trimming at V came to 4 bases and at J to 0 bases, leaving 6 bases not matched to a gene. For the CDR3, the DNA is TGTGCCAGCAGCTCACACCGGGACAGTAGCAATCAGCCCCAGCATTTT. Residues: CASSSHRDSSNQPQHF.

The chain couples TRBV7-9 to TRBJ1-3, with D maybe TRBD1 (5 bases). V lost 5 bases and J lost 0, with 14 bases in between. Germline V gene sequence: CDR1 SEHNR, CDR2 FQNEAQ (reference sequence). CDR3 length: 16 amino acids. The CDR3 region has the DNA TGTGCCAGCAGCCCGGGACTTCCGAGCTCTGGAAACACCATATATTTT. Protein sequence: CASSPGLPSSGNTIYF.

The chain is built from TRBV11-3 and TRBJ2-7, with D tentatively TRBD1 or TRBD2 (6 bases each). The CDR3 length is 14 residues. Trimming left V 3 bases short and J 2 bases short, with 11 bases between. CDR1 and CDR2 from the germline V gene are SGHNT and YENEEA. CDR3 nucleotides: TGTGCCAGCAGCTTCCCGGGGGCGGCCTACGAGCAGTACTTC. This gives the protein CASSFPGAAYEQYF.

This clonotype has ten or more counts. V is TRBV9 and J is TRBJ2-7, with D uncertain. The V end was cut by 0 bases, the J end by 2 bases, with 9 bases between. Germline lookup yields CDR1 SGDLS and CDR2 YYNGEE. The CDR3 covers 14 residues. The chain's CDR3 is CASSVEGSTYEQYF. For the CDR3, the DNA is TGTGCCAGCAGCGTAGAAGGTTCCACCTACGAGCAGTACTTC. Supplemented by reference TRBV9 and TRBJ2-7, the full variable domain reads DSGVTQTPKHLITATGQRVTLRCSPRSGDLSVYWYQQSLDQGLQFLIQYYNGEERAKGNILERFSAQQFPDLHSELNLSSLELGDSALYFCASSVEGSTYEQYFGPGTRLTVT.

This clonotype was counted only a few times. V usage is TRBV7-2 and J usage is TRBJ2-7, with D perhaps matching TRBD1 or TRBD2 (5 bases each). The CDR3 is 14 amino acids. The germline CDR1 and CDR2 sequences are SGHTA and FQGNSA. The V end was cut by 4 bases, the J end by 6 bases, with 16 bases between. CDR3 in amino acids: CASSSGTARAEQYF. CDR3 nucleotides: TGTGCCAGCAGCTCCGGGACGGCGAGGGCCGAGCAGTACTTC.

CDR3 in amino acids: CASSLKRDQAEAFF. In DNA form, the CDR3 reads TGCGCCAGCAGCTTGAAAAGGGACCAGGCTGAAGCTTTCTTT. The rearrangement uses TRBV5-1 and TRBJ1-1, with a tentative D call TRBD1 (5 bases). The CDR3 totals 14 residues. The V and J ends lost 1 base and 6 bases respectively, with 13 bases between them. From germline, CDR1 is SGHRS and CDR2 YFSETQ.

The chain combines TRBV12-3 or TRBV12-4 with TRBJ2-4, with unresolved D. The CDR3 runs to 15 residues. V shed 7 bases and J shed 8 bases, with 21 bases lying between them. CDR3 sequence (DNA): TGTGCCAGCACAACCTCGGACGGGCCCCGAGACATTCAGTACTTC. Translating it yields CASTTSDGPRDIQYF.

CDR3 DNA: TGCAGTGCTCAGGACGGAAAGAGAACCGGGGAGCTGTTTTTT. It is translated as CSAQDGKRTGELFF. This chain joins TRBV20-1 and TRBJ2-2; no reliable D call. Trimming pared 5 bases from V and 5 bases from J, leaving 15 bases between. The CDR3 sequence is 14 residues long. The germline V gene has CDR1 DFQATT and CDR2 SNEGSKA (reference sequence).

The chain links TRBV5-1 to TRBJ2-2, with D possibly matching TRBD2 (6 bases). V was trimmed by 3 bases and J by 3 bases, leaving 12 bases between them. This CDR3 is 15 amino acids long. The germline gives CDR1 SGHRS, CDR2 YFSETQ. CDR3 bases: TGCGCCAGCAGCTCCCTGGGAGGCCACACCGGGGAGCTGTTTTTT. Translation: CASSSLGGHTGELFF.

The chain combines TRBV10-3 with TRBJ2-7, with 8 nucleotides matching TRBD1. The CDR3 runs 14 residues. Germline CDR1 ENHRY, CDR2 SYGVKD. The V and J ends lost 5 bases and 4 bases, in that order; junction bases with no gene match: 7. CDR3 coding DNA: TGTGCCATCAGTAAGGGACAGGCAAATTACGAGCAGTACTTC. Its protein is CAISKGQANYEQYF.

This clonotype was found a few times. This chain connects TRBV6-1 to TRBJ1-1; weak D call: TRBD1 (5 bases). From germline, CDR1 is MNHNS and CDR2 SASEGT. The V end lost 6 bases, the J end lost 3 bases, and 14 bases lay between the germline ends. The CDR3 covers 14 residues. Here the CDR3 DNA reads TGTGCCAGCAGCCAGATGCGGGGGGACACTGAAGCTTTCTTT. Translating gives CASSQMRGDTEAFF.